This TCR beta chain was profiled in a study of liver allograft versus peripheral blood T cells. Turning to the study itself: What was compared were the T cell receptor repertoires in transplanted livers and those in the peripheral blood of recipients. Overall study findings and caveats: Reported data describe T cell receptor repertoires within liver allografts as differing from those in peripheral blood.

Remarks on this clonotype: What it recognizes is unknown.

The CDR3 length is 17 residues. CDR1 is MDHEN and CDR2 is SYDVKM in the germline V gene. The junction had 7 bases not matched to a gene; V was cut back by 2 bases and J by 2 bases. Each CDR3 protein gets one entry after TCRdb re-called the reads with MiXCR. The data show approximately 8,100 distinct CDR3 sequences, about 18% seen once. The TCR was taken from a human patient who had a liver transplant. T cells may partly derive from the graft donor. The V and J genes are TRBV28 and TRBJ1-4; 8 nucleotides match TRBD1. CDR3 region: CASSLPRQGMTNEKLFF. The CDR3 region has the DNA TGTGCCAGCAGTTTACCCCGACAGGGGATGACTAATGAAAAACTGTTTTTT.